This TCR beta chain was observed in a study of T cell repertoires in aging, cancer and after chemotherapy. About the study: Paired samples before and after chemotherapy came from chronic lymphocytic leukemia patients on fludarabine- or bendamustine-based regimens. The full dataset contained several million TCR reads.

This clonotype showed up just a few times. The antigen remains undetermined. Rearranged V-D-J TRB sequences were amplified with a mixed TRB-A/B primer pool. TCRdb independently ran MiXCR on the multiplex PCR reads; one entry per CDR3 protein. Of over 3,500 distinct CDR3 sequences listed, under 35% were seen once; the top ten hold 33%. Study-level results: Loss of evenness, beyond lost richness, contributed to age-related TCR diversity decline in cancer patients. Immunological memory after chemotherapy cannot be judged from the repertoire data.

Amplification of TCR beta used genomic DNA extracted from peripheral blood. This receptor was taken from a human donor with a blood cancer. Sequencing used blood.

The CDR3 loop is CASSSKLALNNEQFF. CDR3 DNA: TGTGCCAGCTCATCTAAACTAGCGCTTAACAATGAGCAGTTCTTC. The chain combines TRBV18 with TRBJ2-1; 7 nucleotides match TRBD2. CDR1 is KGHSH and CDR2 is LQKENI in the germline V gene. CDR3 length: 15 amino acids. V lost 5 bases to trimming and J lost 5 bases; unmatched junction nucleotides: 9.